Shown below are 7 T cell receptor beta chains from a single sample sequenced in a study of blood T cells in healthy people across ages. Using a J-beta primer mix together with a sample-barcoded 5' primer, a second PCR was run for about 6 to 11 cycles. TCRdb analysed the 5' RACE reads with MiXCR anew, one entry per CDR3 protein. The sample includes more than 1.4 million distinct CDR3 sequences, around 42% of them seen just once. Sequenced sample: blood. The receptors originated from a woman between 18 and 29 years old in good health.

J is TRBJ2-5 and V is TRBV13; D unclear. The CDR3 length is 13 residues. CDR1 is PRHDT, CDR2 FYEKMQ, per germline (reference sequence). Trimming pared 5 bases from V and 1 base from J, leaving 8 bases between. In nucleotides, the CDR3 is TGTGCCAGCAGCAGCGCGGTCCAAGAGACCCAGTACTTC. The encoded protein is CASSSAVQETQYF.

Only a few counts were recorded for this clonotype. At one of its ends the junction is not consistent with the germline gene, which may arise from a read error. The chain couples TRBV5-1 to TRBJ1-2, with D unresolved. CDR1 is SGHRS, CDR2 YFSETQ, per germline. The CDR3 runs 14 residues. CDR3 protein: CASSSTGANYGYTF. The DNA of the CDR3 is TGTGCCAGCAGCTCGACGGGAGCTAACTATGGCTACACCTTC.

V is TRBV25-1 and J is TRBJ2-7; TRBD1 agrees at 10 bases. Germline V gene data show CDR1 as MGHDK and CDR2 as SYGVNS. The junction had 22 bases not matched to a gene; V was cut back by 0 bases and J by 5 bases. The CDR3 is 21 amino acids. CDR3 amino acids: CASSEYFLGFEGGQGKNEQYF. The CDR3 DNA is TGTGCCAGCAGTGAATATTTTCTTGGCTTTGAAGGGGGACAGGGGAAGAACGAGCAGTACTTC.

The sample holds one count of this clonotype. The chain combines TRBV7-8 with TRBJ2-5; D is ambiguous. Looked up from germline, CDR1 is SGHVS and CDR2 is FQNEAQ. The V end lost 5 bases, the J end lost 3 bases, and 7 bases lay between the germline ends. The CDR3 runs to 12 residues. The CDR3 sequence is CASSPDEETQYF. CDR3 DNA: TGTGCCAGCAGCCCAGACGAAGAGACCCAGTACTTC.

The chain combines TRBV6-5 with TRBJ2-3; D may be TRBD2 (5 bases). This CDR3 region has 14 residues. The V end lost 10 bases, the J end lost 4 bases, and 18 bases lay between the germline ends. Germline V gene sequence: CDR1 MNHEY, CDR2 SVGAGI. CDR3 sequence reads: CATLRGPRADTQYF. As DNA, the CDR3 is TGTGCCACTCTACGCGGGCCTAGGGCAGATACGCAGTATTTT.

This clonotype was observed a handful of times. This chain uses TRBV4-1 with TRBJ2-7; D perhaps matches TRBD1 (5 bases). The CDR3 is made up of 15 amino acids. V was trimmed by 3 bases and J by 7 bases, leaving 19 bases between them. The germline gives CDR1 MGHRA, CDR2 YSYEKL. CDR3 residues: CASSHTGIPFNEQYF. CDR3 DNA sequence: TGCGCCAGCAGCCACACAGGCATACCCTTCAATGAGCAGTACTTC.

The rearrangement uses TRBV27 and TRBJ1-2, with D perhaps TRBD1 (6 bases). The V and J ends lost 5 bases and 4 bases respectively, with 20 bases between them. This CDR3 comprises 16 residues. CDR1 and CDR2 (germline): MNHEY, SMNVEV (reference sequence). This chain's CDR3 is CASSHGTNPRGYGYTF. The CDR3 region has the DNA TGTGCCAGCAGTCATGGGACAAACCCCCGGGGCTATGGCTACACCTTC.